The source of this T cell receptor (beta chain) is a study of T-cell memory formation after mild COVID-19. Study results and caveats: Clonal second-wave expansions that peaked on day 37 had unconfirmed SARS-CoV-2 specificity. CD4+ contracting clones were found mainly in CM and EM, and CD8+ ones in EMRA. A balance of CD4 and CD8 characterized clones contracting day 15 to 85, whereas later expanders leaned CD4+.

This clonotype showed up just a few times. Its antigen is unidentified. 5'RACE, which relied on constant-segment primers, yielded TCR alpha and TCR beta cDNA libraries carrying sample barcodes and UMIs. From the 5' RACE reads, TCRdb called clonotypes with MiXCR, one entry per CDR3 protein. The table includes about 360,000 distinct CDR3 sequences, over 13% detected once. The sequence was collected from a man between 18 and 29 years old who had mild COVID-19 (a few samples of this study predate the infection). Cell type and time point are not known. Sequences were obtained from PBMCs or a T cell subset sorted from them (not recorded which).

The chain's CDR3 is CASSTIEQFF. CDR3 in DNA: TGTGCCAGCAGCACGATTGAGCAGTTCTTC. The chain uses TRBV7-9 and TRBJ2-1; D remains ambiguous. The germline V and J ends were trimmed by 5 bases and 9 bases, with 5 bases remaining between them. The CDR3 length is 10 residues. The germline CDR1 and CDR2 sequences are SEHNR and FQNEAQ (reference sequence).